This T cell receptor beta chain came from a study of T cell changes during pregnancy in multiple sclerosis. There are 13 residues in the CDR3. Trimming shortened V by 6 bases and J by 4 bases, and 15 bases separated the two germline ends. Germline lookup yields CDR1 SQVTM and CDR2 ANQGSEA. Produced via immunoSEQ multiplex PCR; TCRdb's table is partial and in-frame only. The repertoire includes around 120,000 clones, roughly 92% of them detected once, and about 3% sits in the top ten. Here the sequenced sample was peripheral blood, taken after pregnancy. The chain is built from TRBV29-1 and TRBJ1-1, with D possibly matching TRBD1 (6 bases). This sequence was found in a female donor with multiple sclerosis, enrolled in a pregnancy study. The CDR3 loop is CSVNGGASTEAFF. The CDR3 bases are TGCAGCGTGAATGGGGGGGCGAGCACTGAAGCTTTCTTT.